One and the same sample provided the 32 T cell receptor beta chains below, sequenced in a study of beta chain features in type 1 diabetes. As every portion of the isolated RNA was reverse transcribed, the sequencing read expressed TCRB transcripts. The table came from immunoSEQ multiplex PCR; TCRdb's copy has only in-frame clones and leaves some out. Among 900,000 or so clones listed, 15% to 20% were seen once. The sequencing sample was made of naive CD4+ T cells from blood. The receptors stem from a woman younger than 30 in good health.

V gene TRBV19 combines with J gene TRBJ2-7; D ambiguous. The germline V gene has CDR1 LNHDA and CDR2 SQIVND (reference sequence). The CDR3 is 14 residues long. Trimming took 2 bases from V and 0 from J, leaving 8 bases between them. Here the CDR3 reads CASSIQENSYEQYF. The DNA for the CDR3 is TGTGCCAGTAGTATACAGGAGAACTCCTACGAGCAGTACTTC.

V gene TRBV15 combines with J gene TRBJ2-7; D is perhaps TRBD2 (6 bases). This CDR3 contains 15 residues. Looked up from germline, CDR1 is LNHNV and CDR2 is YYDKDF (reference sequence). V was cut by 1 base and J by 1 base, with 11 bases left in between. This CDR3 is CATSRGTAGSYEQYF. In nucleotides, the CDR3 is TGTGCCACCAGCAGAGGAACTGCGGGATCCTACGAGCAGTACTTC.

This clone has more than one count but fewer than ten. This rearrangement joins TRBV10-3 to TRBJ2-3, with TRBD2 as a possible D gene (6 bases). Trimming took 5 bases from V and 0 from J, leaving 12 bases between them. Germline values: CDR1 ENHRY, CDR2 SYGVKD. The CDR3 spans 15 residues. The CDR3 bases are TGTGCCATCAGTCCGACTAGTTTTAGCACAGATACGCAGTATTTT. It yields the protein CAISPTSFSTDTQYF.

Written as DNA, the CDR3 is TGTGCCAGTTCGGAGAAAGGCTACGAGCAGTACTTC. Protein sequence: CASSEKGYEQYF. The chain uses TRBV19 and TRBJ2-7; no reliable D call. V shed 8 bases and J shed 3 bases, with 11 bases lying between them. CDR1 and CDR2 (germline): LNHDA, SQIVND (reference sequence). This CDR3 contains 12 residues.

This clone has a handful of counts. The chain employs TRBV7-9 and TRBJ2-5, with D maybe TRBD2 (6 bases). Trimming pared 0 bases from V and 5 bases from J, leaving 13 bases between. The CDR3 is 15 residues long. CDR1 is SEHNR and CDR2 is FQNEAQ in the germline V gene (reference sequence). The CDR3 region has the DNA TGTGCCAGCAGCTTAGCGGGACTCAGCGCTGAGACCCAGTACTTC. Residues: CASSLAGLSAETQYF.

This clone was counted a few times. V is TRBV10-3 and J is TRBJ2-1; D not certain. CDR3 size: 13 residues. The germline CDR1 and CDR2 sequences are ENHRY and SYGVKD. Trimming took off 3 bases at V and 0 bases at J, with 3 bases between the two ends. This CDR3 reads CAISDSSYNEQFF. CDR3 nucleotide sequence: TGTGCCATCAGTGATAGCTCCTACAATGAGCAGTTCTTC.

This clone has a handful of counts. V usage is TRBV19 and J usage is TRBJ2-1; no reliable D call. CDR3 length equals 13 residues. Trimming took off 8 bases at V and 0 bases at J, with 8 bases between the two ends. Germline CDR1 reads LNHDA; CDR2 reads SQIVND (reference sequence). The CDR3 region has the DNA TGTGCCAGTCAGCACATCTCCTACAATGAGCAGTTCTTC. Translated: CASQHISYNEQFF. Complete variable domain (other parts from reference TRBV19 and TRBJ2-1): DGGITQSPKYLFRKEGQNVTLSCEQNLNHDAMYWYRQDPGQGLRLIYYSQIVNDFQKGDIAEGYSVSREKKESFPLTVTSAQKNPTAFYLCASQHISYNEQFFGPGTRLTVL.

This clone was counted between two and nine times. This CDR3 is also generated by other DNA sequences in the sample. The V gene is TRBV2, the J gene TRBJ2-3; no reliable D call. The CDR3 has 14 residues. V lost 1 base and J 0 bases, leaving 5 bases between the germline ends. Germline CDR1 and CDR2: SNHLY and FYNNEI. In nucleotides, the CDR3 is TGTGCCAGCAGTGAAGGTCTAAGCACAGATACGCAGTATTTT. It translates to CASSEGLSTDTQYF. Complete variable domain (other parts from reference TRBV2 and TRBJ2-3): EPEVTQTPSHQVTQMGQEVILRCVPISNHLYFYWYRQILGQKVEFLVSFYNNEISEKSEIFDDQFSVERPDGSNFTLKIRSTKLEDSAMYFCASSEGLSTDTQYFGPGTRLTVL.

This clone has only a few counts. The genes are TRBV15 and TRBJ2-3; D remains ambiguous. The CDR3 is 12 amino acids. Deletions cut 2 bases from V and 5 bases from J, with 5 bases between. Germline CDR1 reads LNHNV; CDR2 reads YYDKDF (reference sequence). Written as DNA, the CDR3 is TGTGCCACCAGCAGAAGGATAGATACGCAGTATTTT. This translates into CATSRRIDTQYF.

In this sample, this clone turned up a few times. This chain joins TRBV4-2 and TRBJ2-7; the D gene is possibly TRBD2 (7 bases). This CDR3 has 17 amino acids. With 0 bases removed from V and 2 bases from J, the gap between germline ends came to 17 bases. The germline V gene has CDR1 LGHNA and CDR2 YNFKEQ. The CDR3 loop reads CASSQDLGGRPAYEQYF. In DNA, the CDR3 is TGTGCCAGCAGCCAAGACTTGGGGGGGCGACCCGCCTACGAGCAGTACTTC.

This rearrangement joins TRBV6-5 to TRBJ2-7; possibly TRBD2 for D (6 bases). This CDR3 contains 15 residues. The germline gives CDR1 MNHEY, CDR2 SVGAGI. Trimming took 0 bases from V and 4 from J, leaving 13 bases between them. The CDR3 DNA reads TGTGCCAGCAGTTACTCGGGGACTGCTCAATACGAGCAGTACTTC. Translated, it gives CASSYSGTAQYEQYF.

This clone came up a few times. CDR3 protein: CASRSLGLALAYEQYF. The CDR3 DNA is TGTGCCAGCAGGAGTCTTGGACTAGCGTTAGCCTACGAGCAGTACTTC. The chain uses TRBV2 and TRBJ2-7; 9 bases match TRBD2. The CDR3 totals 16 residues. After removal of 6 bases from V and 2 bases from J, the junction contained 11 bases not matched to a gene. CDR1 SNHLY and CDR2 FYNNEI come from the germline V gene.

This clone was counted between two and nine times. CDR3 coding DNA: TGTGCCAGTAGAACCCGGGACAGGGGACTCTATGGCTACACCTTC. Residues: CASRTRDRGLYGYTF. The rearrangement uses TRBV19 and TRBJ1-2; 10 nucleotides match TRBD1. The junction had 8 bases not matched to a gene; V was cut back by 6 bases and J by 4 bases. Germline assignment: CDR1 LNHDA and CDR2 SQIVND (reference sequence). This CDR3 is built from 15 residues. The variable domain in full, with the rest retrieved from reference TRBV19 and TRBJ1-2, is DGGITQSPKYLFRKEGQNVTLSCEQNLNHDAMYWYRQDPGQGLRLIYYSQIVNDFQKGDIAEGYSVSREKKESFPLTVTSAQKNPTAFYLCASRTRDRGLYGYTFGSGTRLTVV.

CDR3 DNA: TGTGCCAGCAGCCTGGGACAGGGTAGGACCAACGTCCTGACTTTC. Amino acid sequence: CASSLGQGRTNVLTF. The rearrangement joins TRBV5-4 to TRBJ2-6; 9 bases match TRBD1. Germline CDR1 is SGHNT and CDR2 is YYREEE (reference sequence). Trimming cost V 4 bases and J 8 bases; bases outside gene matches: 7. The CDR3 extends over 15 amino acids.

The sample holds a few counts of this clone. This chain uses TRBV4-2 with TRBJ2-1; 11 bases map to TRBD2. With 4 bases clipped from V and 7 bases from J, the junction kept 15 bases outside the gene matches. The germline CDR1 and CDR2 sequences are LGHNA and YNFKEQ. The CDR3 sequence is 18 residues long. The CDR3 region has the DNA TGTGCCAGCAGCCCGATTCAAACTAGCGGGAGAGTAGGGAATGAGCAGTTCTTC. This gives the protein CASSPIQTSGRVGNEQFF.

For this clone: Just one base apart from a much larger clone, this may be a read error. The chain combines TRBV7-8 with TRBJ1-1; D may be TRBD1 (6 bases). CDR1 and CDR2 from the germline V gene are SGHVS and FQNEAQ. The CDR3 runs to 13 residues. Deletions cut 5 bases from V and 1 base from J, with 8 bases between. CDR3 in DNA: TGTGCCAGCAGCAAGGACAGGAACACTGAAGCTTTCTTT. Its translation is CASSKDRNTEAFF.

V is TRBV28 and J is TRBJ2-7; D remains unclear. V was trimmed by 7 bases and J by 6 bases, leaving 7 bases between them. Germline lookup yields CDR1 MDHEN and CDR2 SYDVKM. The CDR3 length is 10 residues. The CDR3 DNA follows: TGTGCCAGCAAACGGAGCGAGCAGTACTTC. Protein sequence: CASKRSEQYF.

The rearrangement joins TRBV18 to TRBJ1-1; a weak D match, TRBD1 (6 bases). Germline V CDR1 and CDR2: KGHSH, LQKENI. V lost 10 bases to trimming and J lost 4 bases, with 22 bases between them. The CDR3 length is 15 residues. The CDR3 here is CATSSYGGAGTEAFF. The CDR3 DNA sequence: TGTGCCACTTCATCTTACGGGGGCGCGGGCACTGAAGCTTTCTTT.

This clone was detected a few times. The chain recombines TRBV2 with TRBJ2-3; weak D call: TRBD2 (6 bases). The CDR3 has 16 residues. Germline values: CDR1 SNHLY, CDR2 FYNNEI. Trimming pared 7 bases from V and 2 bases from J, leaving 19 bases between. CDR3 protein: CASIDGGSRVTDTQYF. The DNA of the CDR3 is TGTGCCAGCATCGATGGGGGGAGTCGGGTCACAGATACGCAGTATTTT.

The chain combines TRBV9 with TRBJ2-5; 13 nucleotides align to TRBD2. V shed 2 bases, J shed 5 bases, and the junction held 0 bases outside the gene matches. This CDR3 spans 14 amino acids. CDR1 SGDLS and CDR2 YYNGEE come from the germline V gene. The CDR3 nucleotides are TGTGCCAGCAGCGTGACTAGCGGGAGGGAGACCCAGTACTTC. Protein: CASSVTSGRETQYF.

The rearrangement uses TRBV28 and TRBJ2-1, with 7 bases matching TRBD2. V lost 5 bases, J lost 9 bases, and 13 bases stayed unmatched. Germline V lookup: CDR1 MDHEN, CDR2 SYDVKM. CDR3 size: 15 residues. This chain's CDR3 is CASSSVAGDRIEQFF. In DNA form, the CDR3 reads TGTGCCAGCAGTAGTGTGGCGGGAGATCGCATTGAGCAGTTCTTC.

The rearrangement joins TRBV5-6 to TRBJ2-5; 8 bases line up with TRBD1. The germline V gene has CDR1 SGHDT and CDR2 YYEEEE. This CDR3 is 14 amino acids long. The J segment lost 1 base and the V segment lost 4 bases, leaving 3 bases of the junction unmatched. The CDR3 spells CASSSRGLQETQYF. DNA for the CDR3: TGTGCCAGCAGCAGCAGGGGGCTCCAAGAGACCCAGTACTTC.

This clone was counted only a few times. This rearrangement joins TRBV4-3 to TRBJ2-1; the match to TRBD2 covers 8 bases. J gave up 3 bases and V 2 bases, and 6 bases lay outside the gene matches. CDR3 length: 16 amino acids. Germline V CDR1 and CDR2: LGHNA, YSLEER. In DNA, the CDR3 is TGCGCCAGCAGCCAACGTATTAGCGGGAACTACAATGAGCAGTTCTTC. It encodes CASSQRISGNYNEQFF.

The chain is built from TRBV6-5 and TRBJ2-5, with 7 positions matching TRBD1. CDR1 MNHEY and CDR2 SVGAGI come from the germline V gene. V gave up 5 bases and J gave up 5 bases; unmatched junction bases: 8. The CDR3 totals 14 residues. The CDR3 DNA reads TGTGCCAGCAGTGGCTGGGACAGCGTGGAGACCCAGTACTTC. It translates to CASSGWDSVETQYF.

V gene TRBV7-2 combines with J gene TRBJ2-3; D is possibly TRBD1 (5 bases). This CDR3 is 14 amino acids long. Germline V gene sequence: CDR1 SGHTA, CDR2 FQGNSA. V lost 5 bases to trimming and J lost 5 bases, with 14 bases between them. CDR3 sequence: CASSGTGRRDTQYF. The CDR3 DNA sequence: TGTGCCAGCAGCGGAACAGGAAGGAGAGATACGCAGTATTTT.

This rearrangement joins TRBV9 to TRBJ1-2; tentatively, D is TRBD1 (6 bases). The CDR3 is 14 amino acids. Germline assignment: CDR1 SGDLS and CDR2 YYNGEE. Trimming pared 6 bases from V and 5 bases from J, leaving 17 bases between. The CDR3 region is CASNPRGAHYGYTF. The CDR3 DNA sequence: TGTGCCAGCAACCCCCGGGGGGCGCATTATGGCTACACCTTC.

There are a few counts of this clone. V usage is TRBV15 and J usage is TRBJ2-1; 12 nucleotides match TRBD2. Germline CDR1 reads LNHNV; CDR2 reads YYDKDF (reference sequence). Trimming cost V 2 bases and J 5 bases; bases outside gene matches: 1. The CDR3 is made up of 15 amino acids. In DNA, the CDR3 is TGTGCCACCAGCAGAACTAGCGGGAGGCACAATGAGCAGTTCTTC. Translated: CATSRTSGRHNEQFF.

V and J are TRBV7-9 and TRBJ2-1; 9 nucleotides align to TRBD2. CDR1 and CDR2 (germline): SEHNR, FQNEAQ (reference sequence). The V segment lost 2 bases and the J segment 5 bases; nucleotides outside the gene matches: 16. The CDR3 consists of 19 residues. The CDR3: CASSLSRWRREGANNEQFF. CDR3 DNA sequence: TGTGCCAGCAGCTTATCTCGGTGGAGGCGGGAGGGAGCCAACAATGAGCAGTTCTTC.

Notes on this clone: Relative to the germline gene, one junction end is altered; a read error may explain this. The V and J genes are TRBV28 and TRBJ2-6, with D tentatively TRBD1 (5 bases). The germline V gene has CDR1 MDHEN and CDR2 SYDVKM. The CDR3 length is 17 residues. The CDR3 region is CASSLFSSRAGANVLTF. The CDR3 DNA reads TGTGCCAGCAGCTTATTTAGCTCCAGGGCTGGGGCCAACGTCCTGACTTTC.

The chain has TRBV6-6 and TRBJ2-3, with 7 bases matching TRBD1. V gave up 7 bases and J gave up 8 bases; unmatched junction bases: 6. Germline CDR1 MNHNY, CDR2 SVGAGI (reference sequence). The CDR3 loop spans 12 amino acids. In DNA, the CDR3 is TGTGCCAGCACTAGACAGGGAATTACGCAGTATTTT. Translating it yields CASTRQGITQYF.

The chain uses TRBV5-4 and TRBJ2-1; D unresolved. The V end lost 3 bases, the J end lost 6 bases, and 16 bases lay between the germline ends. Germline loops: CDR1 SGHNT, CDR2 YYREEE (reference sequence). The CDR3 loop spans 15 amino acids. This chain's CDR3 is CASSSPRNRGNEQFF. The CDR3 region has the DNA TGTGCCAGCAGCTCTCCTAGGAACCGCGGCAATGAGCAGTTCTTC.

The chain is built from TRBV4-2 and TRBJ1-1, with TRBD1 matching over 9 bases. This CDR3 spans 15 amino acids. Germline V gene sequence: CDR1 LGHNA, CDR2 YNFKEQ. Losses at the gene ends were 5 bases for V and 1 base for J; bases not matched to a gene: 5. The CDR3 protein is CASSLLGQGNTEAFF. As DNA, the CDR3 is TGTGCCAGCAGCTTGTTGGGACAGGGGAACACTGAAGCTTTCTTT.